A single sample is the source of the 10 T cell receptor beta chains below, sequenced in a study of blood T cell repertoires in COVID-19. TCRdb keeps only in-frame clones here, not all; method: immunoSEQ multiplex PCR. The data contain approximately 220,000 clones, approximately 89% of them seen just once; the ten biggest clones take up around 4%. What was sequenced was PBMCs or T cells enriched from blood (not recorded which). These receptors were collected from a woman aged 25 to 39 with acute COVID-19.

The V call is TRBV4-1, the J call TRBJ2-7; 7 bases agree with TRBD1. The CDR3 sequence is 15 residues long. Germline V lookup: CDR1 MGHRA, CDR2 YSYEKL. Germline trimming cut 2 bases from V and 6 bases from J; bases unmatched to any gene: 10. The CDR3 region has the DNA TGCGCCAGCAGCCAATCCGGGACAGACACGGGCGAGCAGTACTTC. This sequence encodes CASSQSGTDTGEQYF.

In its sample, this clone was seen once. The V gene is TRBV19, the J gene TRBJ1-1; D is possibly TRBD1 (6 bases). V was pared by 3 bases and J by 8 bases, with 10 bases between. The germline V gene has CDR1 LNHDA and CDR2 SQIVND (reference sequence). The CDR3 length is 12 residues. CDR3 DNA: TGTGCCAGTAGTATTTGGGGGGGCGAAGCTTTCTTT. This codes for CASSIWGGEAFF.

As for this clone: Other nucleotide sequences in the sample specify the same CDR3. The rearrangement uses TRBV2 and TRBJ1-1; D is perhaps TRBD1 (5 bases). The V and J ends lost 4 bases and 8 bases respectively, with 8 bases between them. The CDR3 has 11 residues. Germline V gives CDR1 SNHLY, CDR2 FYNNEI. CDR3 in DNA: TGTGCCAGCAGTGTGACAGTCGAAGCTTTCTTT. Its translation is CASSVTVEAFF.

This clone was observed once. The chain combines TRBV4-1 with TRBJ1-6; D gene unclear. The V gene's germline CDR1 is MGHRA and CDR2 YSYEKL. Trimming took 0 bases from V and 6 from J, leaving 9 bases between them. The CDR3 is 15 residues long. This CDR3 reads CASSQDDTFNSPLHF. The CDR3, as DNA: TGCGCCAGCAGCCAAGATGACACCTTTAATTCACCCCTCCACTTT.

The V gene is TRBV7-2, the J gene TRBJ1-6; D is undetermined. Trimming removed 1 base at V and 7 bases at J, with 5 bases between. Germline V gene data show CDR1 as SGHTA and CDR2 as FQGNSA. The CDR3 is made up of 13 amino acids. CDR3 bases: TGTGCCAGCAGCTTAGTTGAGAATTCACCCCTCCACTTT. Encoded protein: CASSLVENSPLHF.

This clone was observed a handful of times. V gene TRBV19 combines with J gene TRBJ2-2; 7 nucleotides agree with TRBD2. Germline V gives CDR1 LNHDA, CDR2 SQIVND (reference sequence). The V segment lost 11 bases and the J segment 6 bases; nucleotides outside the gene matches: 6. This CDR3 spans 12 amino acids. Here the CDR3 DNA reads TGTGCCGGGAGGGGCGTATCCGGGGAGCTGTTTTTT. It encodes CAGRGVSGELFF. The full variable domain, completed using reference TRBV19 and TRBJ2-2, is DGGITQSPKYLFRKEGQNVTLSCEQNLNHDAMYWYRQDPGQGLRLIYYSQIVNDFQKGDIAEGYSVSREKKESFPLTVTSAQKNPTAFYLCAGRGVSGELFFGEGSRLTVL.

V gene TRBV19 combines with J gene TRBJ1-1, with D tentatively TRBD1 (6 bases). This CDR3 spans 18 amino acids. Germline V lookup: CDR1 LNHDA, CDR2 SQIVND (reference sequence). Trimming took 3 bases from V and 5 from J, leaving 25 bases between them. CDR3 sequence reads: CASSIYLAPGRGQTEAFF. The CDR3 coding sequence is TGTGCCAGTAGTATTTATTTGGCCCCAGGCAGGGGCCAGACTGAAGCTTTCTTT.

The chain is built from TRBV24-1 and TRBJ2-1; D may be TRBD1 (6 bases). This CDR3 contains 15 residues. V was pared by 5 bases and J by 1 base, with 11 bases between. CDR1 is KGHDR and CDR2 is SFDVKD in the germline V gene. The CDR3: CATSVLTGSYNEQFF. As DNA, the CDR3 is TGTGCCACCAGTGTCCTGACAGGATCCTACAATGAGCAGTTCTTC.

The DNA for the CDR3 is TGTGCCAGCAGCCAAGGGGGACAGGGGCTGTGGTCTTTCTTT. This translates into CASSQGGQGLWSFF. The chain uses TRBV3-1 (or the pseudogene TRBV3-2) and TRBJ1-1; 10 bases are a match to TRBD1. CDR3 size: 14 residues. The trim removed 1 base at V and 12 bases at J, leaving 8 bases unmatched. The germline V gene encodes CDR1 LGHDT and CDR2 YNNKEL (reference sequence).

In this sample, this clone turned up a few times. This rearrangement joins TRBV7-2 to TRBJ2-5, with D tentatively TRBD1 (6 bases). CDR3 length: 14 amino acids. V shed 2 bases and J shed 3 bases, with 10 bases lying between them. Germline-derived CDR1 and CDR2 are SGHTA and FQGNSA. Written as DNA, the CDR3 is TGTGCCAGCAGCTTAAGGTCAGGGGAAGAGACCCAGTACTTC. It yields the protein CASSLRSGEETQYF. The full variable domain, completed using reference TRBV7-2 and TRBJ2-5, is GAGVSQSPSNKVTEKGKDVELRCDPISGHTALYWYRQSLGQGLEFLIYFQGNSAPDKSGLPSDRFSAERTGGSVSTLTIQRTQQEDSAVYLCASSLRSGEETQYFGPGTRLLVL.